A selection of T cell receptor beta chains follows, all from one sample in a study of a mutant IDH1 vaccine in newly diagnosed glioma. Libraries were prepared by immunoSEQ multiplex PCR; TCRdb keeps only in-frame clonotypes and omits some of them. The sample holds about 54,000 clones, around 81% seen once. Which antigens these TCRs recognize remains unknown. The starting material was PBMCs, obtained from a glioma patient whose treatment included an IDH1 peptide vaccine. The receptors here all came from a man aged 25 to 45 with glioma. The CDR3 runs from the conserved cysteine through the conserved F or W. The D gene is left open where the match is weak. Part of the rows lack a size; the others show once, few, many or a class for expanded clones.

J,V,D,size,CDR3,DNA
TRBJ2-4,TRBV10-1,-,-,CASSDSGPQNIQYF,TGCGCCAGCAGTGATTCTGGGCCCCAAAACATTCAGTACTTC
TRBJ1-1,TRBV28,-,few,CASSSVPRGGAFF,TGTGCCAGCAGTTCAGTCCCCCGCGGCGGGGCTTTCTTT
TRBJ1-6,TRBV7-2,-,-,CASSLALQGDSPLHF,TGTGCCAGCAGCTTAGCTTTACAGGGCGATTCACCCCTCCACTTT
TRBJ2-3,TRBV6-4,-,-,CASSSYGGRATDTQYF,TGTGCCAGCAGTTCCTATGGAGGTAGGGCCACAGATACGCAGTATTTT
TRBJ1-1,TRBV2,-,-,CASSEARQLNTEAFF,TGTGCCAGCAGTGAAGCGCGACAGTTGAACACTGAAGCTTTCTTT
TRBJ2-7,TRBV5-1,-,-,CASSSGGDSLGEQYF,TGCGCCAGCAGCTCCGGGGGGGACAGTCTAGGGGAGCAGTACTTC
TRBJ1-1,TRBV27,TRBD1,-,CASRPGTGGFSTEAFF,TGTGCCAGCAGACCCGGGACAGGGGGATTTTCAACTGAAGCTTTCTTT
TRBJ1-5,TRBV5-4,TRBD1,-,CASSFFSGGESNQPQHF,TGTGCCAGCAGCTTCTTTTCAGGGGGCGAAAGCAATCAGCCCCAGCATTTT
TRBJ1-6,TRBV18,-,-,CASSPGGGNSPLHF,TGTGCCAGCTCACCAGGCGGCGGTAATTCACCCCTCCACTTT
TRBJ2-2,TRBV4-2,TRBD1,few,CASSGQGDTGELFF,TGTGCCAGCAGTGGACAGGGGGACACCGGGGAGCTGTTTTTT
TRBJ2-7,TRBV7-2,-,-,CASSRRQGGLEQYF,TGTGCCAGCAGCCGGAGACAGGGAGGTCTTGAGCAGTACTTC
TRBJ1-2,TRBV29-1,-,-,CSVDIYYGYTF,TGCAGCGTCGATATATACTATGGCTACACCTTC
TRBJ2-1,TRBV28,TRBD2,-,CASSLRRGGYNEQFF,TGTGCCAGCAGTTTACGGCGGGGGGGATACAATGAGCAGTTCTTC
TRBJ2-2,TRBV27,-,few,CASSIWNTGELFF,TGTGCCAGCAGTATTTGGAACACCGGGGAGCTGTTTTTT
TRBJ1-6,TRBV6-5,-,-,CASSYFRSGESLHF,TGTGCCAGCAGTTACTTTCGGTCAGGGGAATCCCTCCACTTT
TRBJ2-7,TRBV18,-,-,CASSRISTSQGTSYEQYF,TGTGCCAGCTCCCGGATCTCGACAAGTCAGGGAACCTCCTACGAGCAGTACTTC
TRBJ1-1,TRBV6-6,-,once,CASSYSSRTEAFF,TGTGCCAGCAGTTACTCCTCGCGGACTGAAGCTTTCTTT
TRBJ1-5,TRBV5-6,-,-,CASSLFGSRTNQPQHF,TGTGCCAGCAGCTTATTCGGGAGCAGGACCAATCAGCCCCAGCATTTT
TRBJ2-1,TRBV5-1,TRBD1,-,CASSSADITGGPEQFF,TGCGCCAGCAGCTCCGCGGACATTACAGGGGGCCCTGAGCAGTTCTTC
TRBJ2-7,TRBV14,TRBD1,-,CASSRGQGYEQYF,TGTGCCAGCAGCCGGGGACAGGGATACGAGCAGTACTTC
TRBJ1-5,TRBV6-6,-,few,CASTPGVNQPQHF,TGTGCCAGCACTCCTGGGGTCAATCAGCCCCAGCATTTT
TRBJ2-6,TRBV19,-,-,CASTNPFIAGANVLTF,TGTGCCAGTACGAATCCCTTCATAGCGGGGGCCAACGTCCTGACTTTC
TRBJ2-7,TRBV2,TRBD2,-,CARRSLAGAYEQYF,TGTGCCAGACGATCACTAGCGGGCGCCTACGAGCAGTACTTC
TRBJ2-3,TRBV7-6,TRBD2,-,CASSLYTGLAGGRPQATQYF,TGTGCCAGCAGCCTATATACGGGACTAGCGGGGGGCCGCCCTCAGGCTACGCAGTATTTT
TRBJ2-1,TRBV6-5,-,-,CASSGGLQEQFF,TGTGCCAGCAGTGGCGGACTACAGGAGCAGTTCTTC
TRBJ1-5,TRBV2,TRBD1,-,CASSTGGSGNQPQHF,TGTGCCAGCAGTACAGGGGGCTCGGGCAATCAGCCCCAGCATTTT
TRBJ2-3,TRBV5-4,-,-,CASSPTATRDTQYF,TGTGCCAGCAGCCCAACCGCGACACGGGATACGCAGTATTTT